These T cell receptor beta chains were read from a single sample in a study of blood T cell repertoires in COVID-19. Produced via immunoSEQ multiplex PCR; TCRdb's table is partial and in-frame only. This sample has around 210,000 clones, with 70% to 85% found just once. The material sequenced was peripheral blood. The receptors derive from a human donor in a cohort sampled during active COVID-19. CDR3s include the opening cysteine and the closing phenylalanine or tryptophan. The D gene is left open where the match is weak. Size is stated for part of the rows, as once, few or many counts, or as a class when the clone is expanded.

d_call | j_call | clone_size | v_call | cdr3_nt | cdr3_aa
TRBD1 | TRBJ2-7 | - | TRBV5-6 | TGTGCCAGCAGCTTGGTGGGACAGGCGTCCTACGAGCAGTACTTC | CASSLVGQASYEQYF
TRBD1 | TRBJ1-4 | - | TRBV2 | TGTGCCAGCAGGGGGACAGGACTTAATGAAAAACTGTTTTTT | CASRGTGLNEKLFF
- | TRBJ2-1 | - | TRBV5-4 | TGTGCCAGCAGCCTGAAAACGCGGTGGAATGAGCAGTTCTTC | CASSLKTRWNEQFF
- | TRBJ2-7 | - | TRBV11-1 | TGTGCCAGCAGCTTAGAACGACTGCCACTCGACGAGCAGTACTTC | CASSLERLPLDEQYF
- | TRBJ1-6 | few | TRBV20-1 | TGCAGTGCTAGTTCCCCAGGGTCCGCCGGAGGGTCCTATAATTCACCCCTCCACTTT | CSASSPGSAGGSYNSPLHF
TRBD1 | TRBJ2-7 | - | TRBV28 | TGTGCCAGCAGACAGGGGTTCCCCTACGAGCAGTACTTC | CASRQGFPYEQYF
- | TRBJ2-1 | - | TRBV5-1 | TGCGCCAGCAGGGTTCAGGGGAATGAGCAGTTCTTC | CASRVQGNEQFF
- | TRBJ2-1 | few | TRBV4-2 | TGTGCCAGCAGCCAAGAACAGGAGGGAGCGACCACCTACAATGAGCAGTTCTTC | CASSQEQEGATTYNEQFF
- | TRBJ1-5 | - | TRBV19 | TGTGCCAGTAGTCTTCTCCAGGGCTATAGCAATCAGCCCCAGCATTTT | CASSLLQGYSNQPQHF
- | TRBJ2-7 | once | TRBV28 | TGTGCCAGCAACATTAGGGGATTCGAGCAGTACTTC | CASNIRGFEQYF
- | TRBJ2-7 | few | TRBV20-1 | TGCAGTGCCCAGATGGAGGAGCAGTACTTC | CSAQMEEQYF
TRBD2 | TRBJ2-2 | - | TRBV18 | TGTGCCAGCTCGAAGCGGGAGTTGAACACCGGGGAGCTGTTTTTT | CASSKRELNTGELFF
- | TRBJ1-4 | - | TRBV27 | TGTGCCAGCAGTTTACAGAGTCCCAGGGCAGATTCGGGTGAAAAACTGTTTTTT | CASSLQSPRADSGEKLFF
TRBD1 | TRBJ1-1 | - | TRBV5-1 | TGCGCCAGCAGCTTCATACAGGGGGCGGGCACTGAAGCTTTCTTT | CASSFIQGAGTEAFF
- | TRBJ2-3 | - | TRBV3-1/TRBV3-2 | TGTGCCAGCAGCCAACTAGCTGGTGGCACAGATACGCAGTATTTT | CASSQLAGGTDTQYF
- | TRBJ2-4 | - | TRBV6-5 | TGTGCCAGCACCCAGCGGGTTGGGAGAAAAAACATTCAGTACTTC | CASTQRVGRKNIQYF
TRBD2 | TRBJ2-7 | - | TRBV7-2 | TGTGCCAGCAGCTTAGGCACTAGCGGGTCCTACGAGCAGTACTTC | CASSLGTSGSYEQYF
- | TRBJ1-2 | - | TRBV2 | TGTGCCAGCAAAGTGGGGAGCCAGAGCAGCTATGGCTACACCTTC | CASKVGSQSSYGYTF
- | TRBJ2-5 | few | TRBV19 | TGTGCCAGTAGTATAGGAGGAGGGGGCTTGGAGACCCAGTACTTC | CASSIGGGGLETQYF
TRBD1 | TRBJ1-5 | - | TRBV6-6 | TGTGCCAGCAGTTACGATACAGGGGATAGCAATCAGCCCCAGCATTTT | CASSYDTGDSNQPQHF
- | TRBJ2-7 | - | TRBV28 | TGTGCCAGCAGTTTCCACAACTACGAGCAGTACTTC | CASSFHNYEQYF
TRBD1 | TRBJ1-2 | - | TRBV7-2 | TGTGCCAGCAGCTCCAACAGGGGCGACTATGGCTACACCTTC | CASSSNRGDYGYTF
- | TRBJ1-3 | few | TRBV7-8 | TGTGCCAGCAGCTTAGGCGGGCGGGTCTCTGGAAACACCATATATTTT | CASSLGGRVSGNTIYF
TRBD1 | TRBJ1-6 | - | TRBV18 | TGTGCCAGCTCACCACAAACCTCGGGACAGGCTAATTCACCCCTCCACTTT | CASSPQTSGQANSPLHF
TRBD2 | TRBJ2-1 | - | TRBV4-1 | TGCGCCAGCAGCCAAGATTGGAGGACTAGCGGAATCAATGAGCAGTTCTTC | CASSQDWRTSGINEQFF
- | TRBJ2-5 | - | TRBV7-9 | TGTGCCATCCGACAGAACCAAGAGACCCAGTACTTC | CAIRQNQETQYF
TRBD2 | TRBJ2-1 | - | TRBV29-1 | TGCAGCGCATCCGGGACTAGCGGGTCTGATGAGCAGTTCTTC | CSASGTSGSDEQFF
TRBD1 | TRBJ2-3 | once | TRBV7-9 | TGTGCCAGCAGTCTACAGGGGGTCCCCACAGATACGCAGTATTTT | CASSLQGVPTDTQYF
- | TRBJ2-7 | - | TRBV5-1 | TGCGCCAGTCACGCTCCCGGGAGTTCCTACGAGCAGTACTTC | CASHAPGSSYEQYF
- | TRBJ1-1 | - | TRBV7-6 | TGTGCCAGCAGCTTAAATGACTATCTGAACACTGAAGCTTTCTTT | CASSLNDYLNTEAFF
TRBD1 | TRBJ2-5 | - | TRBV5-1 | TGCGCCAGCAGCCCAGACAGGGGCCCGCAGGGGACCCAGTACTTC | CASSPDRGPQGTQYF
TRBD1 | TRBJ1-1 | - | TRBV5-4 | TGTGCCAGCAGCTTGGGACAGGGAGGCACTGAAGCTTTCTTT | CASSLGQGGTEAFF
TRBD1 | TRBJ1-1 | once | TRBV19 | TGTGCCAGTACCTTCGACAGGGGAGACACTGAAGCTTTCTTT | CASTFDRGDTEAFF
TRBD1 | TRBJ1-5 | - | TRBV6-2/TRBV6-3 | TGTGCCAGCAGTTACTCGAACCCAGGGGGCGGGCAGCCCCAGCATTTT | CASSYSNPGGGQPQHF
- | TRBJ2-3 | once | TRBV27 | TGTGCCAGCAGGAGGACGGGAGAAACAGATACGCAGTATTTT | CASRRTGETDTQYF
- | TRBJ2-7 | - | TRBV9 | TGTGCCAGCAGCGTAGACGCAGGGAGGTACGAGCAGTACTTC | CASSVDAGRYEQYF
TRBD1 | TRBJ2-5 | - | TRBV5-1 | TGCGCCAGCAGCTTGCTTGACAGGGAGGAGACCCAGTACTTC | CASSLLDREETQYF
- | TRBJ2-5 | once | TRBV6-2/TRBV6-3 | TGTGCCAGCAGTTACTGGGGCTCCCCTAGGATCCACTTC | CASSYWGSPRIHF
TRBD1 | TRBJ2-7 | - | TRBV13 | TGTGCCAGCAGCCAACAGGGGGCGCAAAGCCCTTGGGGGGTCGAGCAGTACTTC | CASSQQGAQSPWGVEQYF
- | TRBJ2-1 | - | TRBV5-1 | TGCGCCAGCAGCTTGGGCCAGTCCTACAATGAGCAGTTCTTC | CASSLGQSYNEQFF
- | TRBJ2-1 | - | TRBV5-4 | TGTGCCAGCAGCCCCAGGGTAGGGAATGAGCAGTTCTTC | CASSPRVGNEQFF
TRBD1 | TRBJ1-6 | once | TRBV6-5 | TGTGCCAGCCGAACGATTACAGGGGGATCACCCCTCCACTTT | CASRTITGGSPLHF
TRBD1 | TRBJ1-4 | - | TRBV5-6 | TGTGCCAGCAGTTTGGACAGGGTTGAAAAACTGTTTTTT | CASSLDRVEKLFF